Sequencing of this TCR beta chain was carried out in a study of beta chain features in type 1 diabetes. Study-wide results and limits: In every one of the four CD4+ subsets, TCRB CDR3s were moderately but significantly shorter in Type 1 diabetes patients.

This CDR3 contains 14 residues. Unmatched junction bases numbered 8, after V lost 8 bases and J lost 4 bases. CDR1 is LNHDA and CDR2 is SQIVND in the germline V gene (reference sequence). This clone was counted between two and nine times. What it binds is not known. The authors reverse transcribed all of the isolated RNA, so sequencing captured expressed TCRB transcripts. TCRdb's copy holds only in-frame clones and misses some; the assay was immunoSEQ multiplex PCR. The table has 160,000 or so clones, 7.5% to 9.5% seen once. Sequenced sample: central memory CD4+ T cells from blood. The TCR was taken from a woman aged 18-29 years with type 1 diabetes. This chain uses TRBV19 with TRBJ2-1; TRBD1 matches at 7 bases. The CDR3 region is CASSLSTGYNEQFF. The DNA of the CDR3 is TGTGCCAGTTCCCTCTCGACAGGGTACAATGAGCAGTTCTTC.